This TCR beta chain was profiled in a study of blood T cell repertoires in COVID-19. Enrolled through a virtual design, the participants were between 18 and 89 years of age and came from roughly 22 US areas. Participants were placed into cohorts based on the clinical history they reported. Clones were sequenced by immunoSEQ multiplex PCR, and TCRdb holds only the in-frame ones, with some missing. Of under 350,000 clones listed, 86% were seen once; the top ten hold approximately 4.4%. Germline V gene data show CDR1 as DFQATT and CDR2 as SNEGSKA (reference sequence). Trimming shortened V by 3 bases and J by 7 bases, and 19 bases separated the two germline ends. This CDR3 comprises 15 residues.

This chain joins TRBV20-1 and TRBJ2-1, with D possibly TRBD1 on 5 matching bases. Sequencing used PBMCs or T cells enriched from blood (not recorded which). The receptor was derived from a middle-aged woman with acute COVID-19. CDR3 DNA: TGCAGTGCTAGTCCCCGCCCGGCAGGGTCGAATGAGCAGTTCTTC. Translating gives CSASPRPAGSNEQFF.